The 23 T cell receptor beta chains presented below share a single source sample, sequenced in a study of blood T cells in healthy people across ages. A sample-barcoded 5' primer and a J-beta primer mix were used in a second PCR of about 7 to 12 cycles. TCRdb fed the 5' RACE reads into MiXCR, producing one record per CDR3 protein. In the table there are 550,000 to 700,000 distinct CDR3 sequences, 25% to 30% of which are singletons. Sequenced sample: blood. These receptors were collected from a woman in her sixties or seventies in good health.

This clonotype was counted many times. J is TRBJ2-5 and V is TRBV5-1; 7 bases fit TRBD1. Germline V gene lookup returns CDR1 SGHRS and CDR2 YFSETQ. The CDR3 has 13 residues. V shed 4 bases, J shed 2 bases, and the junction held 2 bases outside the gene matches. This CDR3 is CASSGQAQETQYF. CDR3 coding DNA: TGCGCCAGCAGCGGACAGGCTCAAGAGACCCAGTACTTC.

Comment on this clonotype: With a much larger clone just one base away, this may be a read error. The J gene is TRBJ1-1, the V gene TRBV6-1; D remains ambiguous. The germline CDR1 and CDR2 sequences are MNHNS and SASEGT. This CDR3 is 12 amino acids long. The CDR3 loop is CASSEGGREALF. The CDR3 DNA follows: TGTGCCAGCAGTGAAGGAGGTAGGGAAGCTCTCTTT.

Here the CDR3 DNA reads TGTGCCAGCAGTCCAATGGAATCACCCCTCCACTTT. Translating it yields CASSPMESPLHF. The J gene is TRBJ1-6, the V gene TRBV28; D remains ambiguous. CDR1 is MDHEN and CDR2 is SYDVKM in the germline V gene. V lost 5 bases and J lost 10, with 9 bases in between. The CDR3 is 12 residues long.

This chain's CDR3 is CASVGTSGGFIETQYF. CDR3 in DNA: TGTGCCAGCGTTGGGACTAGCGGGGGATTTATAGAGACCCAGTACTTC. The J gene is TRBJ2-5, the V gene TRBV6-5, with 14 bases matching TRBD2. The trim removed 8 bases at V and 4 bases at J, leaving 9 bases unmatched. From germline, CDR1 is MNHEY and CDR2 SVGAGI. This CDR3 is built from 16 residues.

This sequence joins TRBV11-2 and TRBJ2-5, with D perhaps TRBD2 (6 bases). The CDR3 totals 14 residues. Germline CDR1 and CDR2: SGHAT and FQNNGV. V was pared by 5 bases and J by 4 bases, with 14 bases between. CDR3 protein: CASSPQTSSETQYF. The CDR3 region has the DNA TGTGCCAGCAGCCCACAGACTAGTTCAGAGACCCAGTACTTC. The entire variable domain, with the rest obtained from reference TRBV11-2 and TRBJ2-5, is as follows: EAGVAQSPRYKIIEKRQSVAFWCNPISGHATLYWYQQILGQGPKLLIQFQNNGVVDDSQLPKDRFSAERLKGVDSTLKIQPAKLEDSAVYLCASSPQTSSETQYFGPGTRLLVL.

To note about this clonotype: A junction end diverges from the germline sequence, so it may reflect a read error. V and J are TRBV18 and TRBJ1-1; D is unresolved. The CDR3 length is 13 residues. CDR1 and CDR2 from the germline V gene are KGHSH and LQKENI. The CDR3 protein is CAGSPPANTEAFF. CDR3 DNA: TGTGCCGGCTCACCACCAGCGAACACTGAAGCTTTCTTT.

This clonotype appeared once. This chain joins TRBV7-6 and TRBJ1-6, with no clear D. Germline V gives CDR1 SGHVS, CDR2 FNYEAQ. The V gene lost 8 bases and the J gene lost 7 bases, with 15 bases spanning the gap. This CDR3 contains 14 residues. CDR3 sequence (DNA): TGTGCCAGCCAAAAAGAACAGAAAAATTCACCCCTCCACTTT. Residues: CASQKEQKNSPLHF.

This clonotype showed up just a few times. The chain joins TRBV20-1 to TRBJ1-4; D perhaps matches TRBD1 (6 bases). There are 15 residues in the CDR3. The V gene lost 0 bases and the J gene lost 10 bases, with 18 bases spanning the gap. Germline loops: CDR1 DFQATT, CDR2 SNEGSKA (reference sequence). CDR3 bases: TGCAGTGCTAGAGATCGGGGGGGGCGTAGTGGAAAACTGTTTTTT. It translates to CSARDRGGRSGKLFF.

The rearrangement links TRBV7-9 to TRBJ1-2; D call uncertain. This CDR3 is built from 13 residues. CDR1 is SEHNR, CDR2 FQNEAQ, per germline (reference sequence). The germline V and J ends were trimmed by 3 bases and 8 bases, with 13 bases remaining between them. Here the CDR3 reads CASSLGNVKGYTF. Here the CDR3 DNA reads TGTGCCAGCAGCTTGGGCAACGTGAAGGGCTACACCTTC.

The J gene is TRBJ2-7, the V gene TRBV6-2 or TRBV6-3, with a tentative D call TRBD1 (6 bases). The V and J ends lost 5 bases and 1 base respectively, with 15 bases between them. Germline V gene data show CDR1 as MNHEY and CDR2 as SVGEGT. CDR3 length: 15 residues. The CDR3 loop reads CASSNAVGQSYEQYF. The CDR3 region has the DNA TGTGCCAGCAGTAACGCAGTAGGACAGTCCTACGAGCAGTACTTC.

The chain combines TRBV14 with TRBJ1-1; D gene ambiguous. V lost 0 bases and J 12 bases, leaving 23 bases between the germline ends. Germline lookup yields CDR1 SGHDN and CDR2 FVKESK. CDR3 size: 16 residues. Here the CDR3 DNA reads TGTGCCAGCAGCCAAGATAGGCTTCTCGATCCCTTGTTGACTTTCTTT. Protein: CASSQDRLLDPLLTFF.

The V call is TRBV10-3, the J call TRBJ2-5; D ambiguous. In germline, CDR1 is ENHRY, CDR2 SYGVKD. The CDR3 spans 12 residues. Trimming cost V 10 bases and J 4 bases, with 13 bases left between them. CDR3 nucleotides: TGTGCCACATCCCGGGCCTCAGAGACCCAGTACTTC. This codes for CATSRASETQYF.

To note about this clonotype: It may be a read error: a sequence one base away is much more abundant. The rearrangement uses TRBV10-3 and TRBJ2-7, with 8 bases matching TRBD1. This CDR3 comprises 12 residues. Trimming removed 4 bases from V and 5 bases from J; junction bases left unmatched: 1. In germline, CDR1 is ENHRY, CDR2 SYGVKD. The CDR3 DNA sequence: TGTGCCATCAGTGGGACAGGGCACGAGCAGTACTTC. It translates to CAISGTGHEQYF.

This clonotype was picked up a small number of times. At one of its ends the junction is not consistent with the germline gene, which may arise from a read error. The V and J genes are TRBV20-1 and TRBJ2-5, with D perhaps matching TRBD1 (5 bases). Per the germline V gene, CDR1 is DFQATT and CDR2 is SNEGSKA (reference sequence). The CDR3 spans 14 residues. CDR3 coding DNA: TGCAGTGCGAGAGACACAGGTCGGGAAGAGACCCAGTACTTC. It is translated as CSARDTGREETQYF.

Details on this clonotype: A junction boundary mismatches the germline segment, possibly from a read error. This chain uses TRBV6-2 or TRBV6-3 with TRBJ2-1; no clear D gene. The CDR3 length is 14 residues. Germline V CDR1 and CDR2: MNHEY, SVGEGT. The chain's CDR3 is CASSYRSSYNEQLF. In nucleotides, the CDR3 is TGTGCCAGCAGTTACAGAAGCTCCTACAATGAGCAGCTCTTC.

The chain combines TRBV29-1 with TRBJ1-2; perhaps TRBD1 as D (6 bases). The germline V and J ends were trimmed by 4 bases and 4 bases, with 10 bases remaining between them. CDR1 is SQVTM, CDR2 ANQGSEA, per germline. This CDR3 has 12 amino acids. CDR3 loop: CSVAQGTYGYTF. For the CDR3, the DNA is TGCAGCGTTGCGCAGGGGACCTATGGCTACACCTTC.

The J gene is TRBJ2-4, the V gene TRBV5-1; D ambiguous. The V end lost 1 base, the J end lost 2 bases, and 10 bases lay between the germline ends. The CDR3 runs 15 residues. The V gene's germline CDR1 is SGHRS and CDR2 YFSETQ. CDR3 nucleotide sequence: TGCGCCAGCAGCTTGAGGTCTTACCCCAAAAACATTCAGTACTTC. Its protein is CASSLRSYPKNIQYF. The entire variable domain, with the rest obtained from reference TRBV5-1 and TRBJ2-4, is as follows: KAGVTQTPRYLIKTRGQQVTLSCSPISGHRSVSWYQQTPGQGLQFLFEYFSETQRNKGNFPGRFSGRQFSNSRSEMNVSTLELGDSALYLCASSLRSYPKNIQYFGAGTRLSVL.

This clonotype was picked up one time. This chain joins TRBV11-1 and TRBJ2-3, with 7 bases lining up with TRBD2. Germline CDR1 reads SGHAT; CDR2 reads FQDESV (reference sequence). The CDR3 spans 15 residues. V lost 5 bases, J lost 4 bases, and 9 bases stayed unmatched. CDR3 DNA sequence: TGTGCCAGCAGCCTCGGGACGGGGGGATCAGATACGCAGTATTTT. This translates into CASSLGTGGSDTQYF.

As for this clonotype: It is likely a read error, because the conserved phenylalanine at the end of the CDR3 is missing. The chain uses TRBV5-1 and TRBJ2-6; the D is unclear. The CDR3 runs to 15 residues. Germline values: CDR1 SGHRS, CDR2 YFSETQ. Trimming removed 2 bases from V and 1 base from J, with 7 bases in between. The CDR3: CASSLVISGANVLTV. The CDR3 DNA follows: TGCGCCAGCAGCTTAGTGATATCTGGGGCCAACGTCCTGACTGTC.

This clonotype has a handful of counts. This rearrangement joins TRBV9 to TRBJ1-4; D remains ambiguous. The CDR3 has 15 residues. In germline, CDR1 is SGDLS, CDR2 YYNGEE. V lost 4 bases and J lost 1, with 11 bases in between. The CDR3 coding sequence is TGTGCCAGCAGCCTAAGAGAGGGAACTAATGAAAAACTGTTTTTT. Its protein is CASSLREGTNEKLFF.

This clonotype occurred many times. The J gene is TRBJ1-1, the V gene TRBV29-1, with D unclear. V lost 4 bases and J 2 bases, leaving 11 bases between the germline ends. Germline V gives CDR1 SQVTM, CDR2 ANQGSEA. The CDR3 has 13 amino acids. This CDR3 reads CSVGAQANTEAFF. CDR3 DNA: TGCAGCGTTGGAGCTCAGGCCAACACTGAAGCTTTCTTT.

The rearrangement joins TRBV7-9 to TRBJ2-1, with D maybe TRBD1 (6 bases). The CDR3 has 17 amino acids. V was trimmed by 3 bases and J by 5 bases, leaving 20 bases between them. Germline-derived CDR1 and CDR2 are SEHNR and FQNEAQ (reference sequence). CDR3 region: CASSLGQGDFGDNEQFF. CDR3 bases: TGTGCCAGCAGCTTGGGACAAGGGGATTTTGGGGACAATGAGCAGTTCTTC. The entire variable domain, with the rest obtained from reference TRBV7-9 and TRBJ2-1, is as follows: DTGVSQNPRHKITKRGQNVTFRCDPISEHNRLYWYRQTLGQGPEFLTYFQNEAQLEKSRLLSDRFSAERPKGSFSTLEIQRTEQGDSAMYLCASSLGQGDFGDNEQFFGPGTRLTVL.

Only a few counts were recorded for this clonotype. The chain has TRBV7-3 and TRBJ1-5; D not resolved. CDR3 length equals 12 residues. Germline V CDR1 and CDR2: SGHTA, FQGTGA. V was trimmed by 4 bases and J by 9 bases, leaving 10 bases between them. The chain's CDR3 is CASSSPATPQHF. The CDR3 bases are TGTGCCAGCAGCTCCCCGGCTACGCCCCAGCATTTT.